This entry lists 14 T cell receptor beta chains sequenced from one sample in a study of cytomegalovirus exposure and HLA in healthy donors. Data came from immunoSEQ multiplex PCR; TCRdb stores just in-frame clones and leaves some out. The sample includes under 150,000 clones, around 87% seen only once; the top ten take roughly 9.4%. Sequenced input: PBMCs. These receptors all come from a man between 18 and 29 years old in good health and CMV-seropositive.

This rearrangement joins TRBV6-1 to TRBJ2-1; D remains ambiguous. The germline CDR1 and CDR2 sequences are MNHNS and SASEGT. V lost 1 base to trimming and J lost 4 bases, with 8 bases between them. The CDR3 contains 14 residues. CDR3 DNA sequence: TGTGCCAGCAGTGAAGACAGCTGGTACAATGAGCAGTTCTTC. It yields the protein CASSEDSWYNEQFF.

J is TRBJ2-7 and V is TRBV19, with 9 bases that match TRBD1. The CDR3 consists of 14 residues. V shed 4 bases, J shed 6 bases, and the junction held 7 bases outside the gene matches. Germline V lookup: CDR1 LNHDA, CDR2 SQIVND (reference sequence). The CDR3 region has the DNA TGTGCCAGTAGTAGGACCGGGACAGGGTCCGAGCAGTACTTC. Protein: CASSRTGTGSEQYF. Combining the CDR3 with reference TRBV19 and TRBJ2-7 gives the whole variable domain DGGITQSPKYLFRKEGQNVTLSCEQNLNHDAMYWYRQDPGQGLRLIYYSQIVNDFQKGDIAEGYSVSREKKESFPLTVTSAQKNPTAFYLCASSRTGTGSEQYFGPGTRLTVT.

The rearrangement links TRBV15 to TRBJ1-2; 10 bases align to TRBD1. The CDR3 is 14 amino acids. The ends lost 3 bases at V and 8 bases at J; junction bases unmatched: 6. The V gene's germline CDR1 is LNHNV and CDR2 YYDKDF (reference sequence). The CDR3 spells CATSRDRGNEGYTF. CDR3 sequence (DNA): TGTGCCACCAGCAGGGACAGGGGGAATGAGGGCTACACCTTC.

V and J are TRBV11-3 and TRBJ2-7, with 9 positions matching TRBD2. V was clipped by 1 base and J by 5 bases; unmatched bases: 9. The CDR3 consists of 16 residues. Germline V gene sequence: CDR1 SGHNT, CDR2 YENEEA. The CDR3 sequence is CASSLGGGGRADEQYF. In DNA form, the CDR3 reads TGTGCCAGCAGCTTAGGGGGAGGCGGGAGGGCCGACGAGCAGTACTTC.

This clone was observed a handful of times. The chain uses TRBV6-5 and TRBJ2-7; D ambiguous. Trimming removed 2 bases from V and 3 bases from J, with 8 bases in between. The CDR3 has 13 amino acids. Germline lookup yields CDR1 MNHEY and CDR2 SVGAGI. The chain's CDR3 is CASSYRSGYEQYF. CDR3 nucleotide sequence: TGTGCCAGCAGTTACCGATCAGGCTACGAGCAGTACTTC.

The chain recombines TRBV4-2 with TRBJ1-4, with 8 bases that match TRBD1. In germline, CDR1 is LGHNA, CDR2 YNFKEQ. With 0 bases clipped from V and 0 bases from J, the junction kept 3 bases outside the gene matches. The CDR3 is 17 amino acids. The CDR3 region has the DNA TGTGCCAGCAGCCAAGATCGGACAGGGCCAACTAATGAAAAACTGTTTTTT. As protein: CASSQDRTGPTNEKLFF.

The chain recombines TRBV2 with TRBJ2-7, with D unresolved. V dropped 4 bases and J dropped 2 bases, with 9 bases sitting between them. The CDR3 length is 13 residues. Germline CDR1 reads SNHLY; CDR2 reads FYNNEI. The CDR3 loop is CASSVTTTYEQYF. As DNA, the CDR3 is TGTGCCAGCAGTGTTACTACAACCTACGAGCAGTACTTC.

J is TRBJ2-1 and V is TRBV2, with 9 bases fitting TRBD2. The CDR3 is made up of 17 amino acids. From germline, CDR1 is SNHLY and CDR2 FYNNEI. Trimming removed 1 base from V and 9 bases from J; junction bases left unmatched: 13. CDR3 residues: CASSEDPGSGRLGEQFF. In DNA form, the CDR3 reads TGTGCCAGCAGTGAAGACCCTGGTAGCGGGAGATTGGGTGAGCAGTTCTTC.

J is TRBJ2-3 and V is TRBV5-1; 12 bases match TRBD2. CDR1 and CDR2 from the germline V gene are SGHRS and YFSETQ. Trimming cost V 4 bases and J 4 bases; bases outside gene matches: 7. This CDR3 has 16 amino acids. The CDR3 DNA follows: TGCGCCAGCAGCCCCCTAGCGGGAGGGCCCTCAGATACGCAGTATTTT. Amino acid sequence: CASSPLAGGPSDTQYF.

This chain joins TRBV11-2 and TRBJ2-1; the match to TRBD2 covers 7 bases. The ends lost 2 bases at V and 3 bases at J; junction bases unmatched: 4. Germline loops: CDR1 SGHAT, CDR2 FQNNGV. CDR3 length: 15 amino acids. The CDR3 is CASSLNGRSYNEQFF. The CDR3 DNA reads as TGTGCCAGCAGCTTAAACGGGAGGAGCTACAATGAGCAGTTCTTC.

The rearrangement joins TRBV2 to TRBJ1-4; TRBD1 matches 7 bases. CDR1 SNHLY and CDR2 FYNNEI come from the germline V gene. The CDR3 runs to 15 residues. Losses at the gene ends were 3 bases for V and 8 bases for J; bases not matched to a gene: 9. The CDR3 here is CASSEYGQASEKLFF. The CDR3, as DNA: TGTGCCAGCAGTGAGTACGGACAGGCGTCAGAAAAACTGTTTTTT.

The chain couples TRBV5-6 to TRBJ1-1; 7 bases are shared with TRBD1. Unmatched junction bases numbered 15, after V lost 5 bases and J lost 11 bases. CDR3 length equals 14 residues. Germline CDR1 is SGHDT and CDR2 is YYEEEE. The CDR3: CASSVDRRPTSAFF. CDR3 nucleotide sequence: TGTGCCAGCAGTGTGGACAGGAGACCGACCTCGGCTTTCTTT.

The rearrangement joins TRBV11-1 to TRBJ2-1; 12 nucleotides agree with TRBD1. Looked up from germline, CDR1 is SGHAT and CDR2 is FQDESV (reference sequence). The CDR3 loop spans 19 amino acids. The J segment lost 7 bases and the V segment lost 5 bases, leaving 18 bases of the junction unmatched. As DNA, the CDR3 is TGTGCCAGCAGCCCTCTTAGTTGGTCCGGGACAGGGGGCTTGAATGAGCAGTTCTTC. Amino acids: CASSPLSWSGTGGLNEQFF.

This chain links TRBV5-5 with TRBJ2-7, with a weak D call TRBD1 (6 bases). V lost 5 bases and J lost 4, with 13 bases in between. Germline lookup yields CDR1 SGHKS and CDR2 YYEKEE (reference sequence). CDR3 length: 13 amino acids. The CDR3 region is CASSSGQNYEQYF. The CDR3 nucleotides are TGTGCCAGCAGTTCCGGACAGAATTACGAGCAGTACTTC.